These T cell receptor beta chains were read from a single sample in a study of blood T cell repertoires in COVID-19. Clones were sequenced by immunoSEQ multiplex PCR, and TCRdb holds only the in-frame ones, with some missing. The top ten clones hold 2% of a sample with 65,000 to 80,000 clones, 86% of them seen once. Sequencing was carried out using peripheral blood. The receptor set was obtained from a man between 25 and 39 years old with acute or convalescent COVID-19. The CDR3 runs from the conserved cysteine through the conserved F or W. Each record gives: D gene, J gene, V gene, clone size, CDR3 DNA, CDR3 protein. A D gene is named only where the DNA matches it firmly. The size of a clone is reported for some rows only, either as once, few or many, or as a class for expanded clones.

>TRBD1|TRBJ1-2|TRBV25-1|NA
TGTGCCAGCAGTGAAACACCGGGACAGGGTATTTCGGGCTATGGCTACACCTTC
CASSETPGQGISGYGYTF
>NA|TRBJ1-4|TRBV2|NA
TGTGCCAGCAGTGAAATGGTCAGTGGTGAAAAACTGTTTTTT
CASSEMVSGEKLFF
>NA|TRBJ1-2|TRBV18|NA
TGTGCCAGCTCACTTTTTTTAAACGGAGGGATCTATGGCTACACCTTC
CASSLFLNGGIYGYTF
>TRBD1|TRBJ1-5|TRBV6-2/TRBV6-3|once
TGTGCCAGCAGTTACGGGACAGGGGGCTGGAGCAATCAGCCCCAGCATTTT
CASSYGTGGWSNQPQHF
>NA|TRBJ2-7|TRBV14|NA
TGTGCCAGCAGCCAATACGGCGAGCAGTACTTC
CASSQYGEQYF
>TRBD1|TRBJ1-1|TRBV29-1|few
TGCAGCGTTACGGGACAGGGGGTAACTGAAGCTTTCTTT
CSVTGQGVTEAFF
>TRBD1|TRBJ1-3|TRBV20-1|NA
TGCAGTGCTAGTCCGGCAGGGGGCTCTGGAAACACCATATATTTT
CSASPAGGSGNTIYF
>TRBD2|TRBJ2-1|TRBV7-2|NA
TGTGCCAGCAGCTTAAACGGGAGGGCCTTCTCCTACAATGAGCAGTTCTTC
CASSLNGRAFSYNEQFF
>TRBD1|TRBJ1-1|TRBV29-1|once
TGCAGCGTTCAGGGGGCGGACACTGAAGCTTTCTTT
CSVQGADTEAFF
>NA|TRBJ1-2|TRBV6-5|NA
TGTGCCAGCAATCCACAGACAGCAAACCAGGGTGGCTACACCTTC
CASNPQTANQGGYTF
>NA|TRBJ1-5|TRBV6-6|NA
TGTGCCAGCAGTTACTCGGCGCAGGGTTATCAGCCCCAGCATTTT
CASSYSAQGYQPQHF
>NA|TRBJ1-3|TRBV19|NA
TGTGCCAGTAGTATAGGGGACACCTCTGGAAACACCATATATTTT
CASSIGDTSGNTIYF
>NA|TRBJ1-5|TRBV2|NA
TGTGCCAGCAGTGAACAGGCAGGCCTGGGGCCCCAGCATTTT
CASSEQAGLGPQHF
>TRBD1|TRBJ1-1|TRBV25-1|NA
TGTGCCAGCGTCATATCGGGACAGGGGGGCACTGAAGCTTTCTTT
CASVISGQGGTEAFF
>TRBD1|TRBJ1-5|TRBV2|NA
TGTGCCAGCAGTGAAGGGACAGGCCAGGGCAATCAGCCCCAGCATTTT
CASSEGTGQGNQPQHF
>TRBD1|TRBJ1-5|TRBV6-5|few
TGTGCCGTGGACCGGTCGGGACAGGGACTTCAGCCCCAGCATTTT
CAVDRSGQGLQPQHF
>TRBD2|TRBJ2-5|TRBV15|NA
TGTGCCACCAGCACAACCGGGACTAGCGCACAAGAGACCCAGTACTTC
CATSTTGTSAQETQYF
>TRBD1|TRBJ1-2|TRBV5-4|NA
TGTGCCAGCAGCTTAGGGACAGGGGACTATGGCTACACCTTC
CASSLGTGDYGYTF
>NA|TRBJ2-7|TRBV19|NA
TGTGCCAGTAGTATGGGGGCCAGCTCCTACGAGCAGTACTTC
CASSMGASSYEQYF
>TRBD1|TRBJ2-1|TRBV2|NA
TGTGCCAGCAGGGGGGACAGTAGCTCCTACAATGAGCAGTTCTTC
CASRGDSSSYNEQFF
>TRBD1|TRBJ2-1|TRBV5-1|NA
TGCGCCAGCAGCATGGGACAGGAGGACAATGAGCAGTTCTTC
CASSMGQEDNEQFF
>NA|TRBJ1-4|TRBV2|NA
TGTGCCAGCCGAGGTGACGATGAAAAACTGTTTTTT
CASRGDDEKLFF
>TRBD2|TRBJ2-5|TRBV5-4|NA
TGTGCCAGCAGCCCCCAAGTGGGGGGAGGGGAAAAAGAGACCCAGTACTTC
CASSPQVGGGEKETQYF
>TRBD1|TRBJ2-5|TRBV27|NA
TGTGCCAGCAGCGACAGGGGTCCCCAGGAGACCCAGTACTTC
CASSDRGPQETQYF
>TRBD1|TRBJ1-2|TRBV3-1/TRBV3-2|NA
TGTGCCAGCAGCCCTCGGACAGGGGATAATGGCTACACCTTC
CASSPRTGDNGYTF
>NA|TRBJ1-1|TRBV10-3|NA
TGTGCCATCAGTGGACAGGTGGCAGGGACTGAAGCTTTCTTT
CAISGQVAGTEAFF
>TRBD2|TRBJ2-3|TRBV6-5|NA
TGTGCCAGCAGTCACCCTGGGGGGGGCACAGATACGCAGTATTTT
CASSHPGGGTDTQYF
>NA|TRBJ1-2|TRBV10-1|NA
TGCGCCAGCAGGGCCCCTTTACCTAACCGGGACACGGGGGGCTACACCTTC
CASRAPLPNRDTGGYTF
>NA|TRBJ2-5|TRBV28|NA
TGTGCCAGCAGGGGCGGCGGGGAAGAGACCCAGTACTTC
CASRGGGEETQYF
>TRBD1|TRBJ1-2|TRBV28|NA
TGTGCCAGCAGGCAGGGACAGGGGATTGATGGCTACACCTTC
CASRQGQGIDGYTF
>NA|TRBJ1-4|TRBV28|NA
TGTGCCAGCAGCCCTCCGGACAGCCATAATGAAAAACTGTTTTTT
CASSPPDSHNEKLFF
>NA|TRBJ1-1|TRBV2|NA
TGTGCCAGCAGGGACAGCTCGCGGGGGGCAGACACTGAAGCTTTCTTT
CASRDSSRGADTEAFF
>NA|TRBJ1-2|TRBV9|NA
TGTGCCAGCAGCGTAGAACCAGGGCCTAACTATGGCTACACCTTC
CASSVEPGPNYGYTF
>TRBD1|TRBJ1-2|TRBV10-3|once
TGTGCCATCAGTGGAACAGGGGAGAACTATGGCTACACCTTC
CAISGTGENYGYTF
>NA|TRBJ2-3|TRBV24-1|NA
TGTGCCACCAGTGATCCCCAGACACGAAGCACAGATACGCAGTATTTT
CATSDPQTRSTDTQYF
>TRBD1|TRBJ1-6|TRBV28|NA
TGTGCCAGCAGGATTACAGGGGGTGATAATTCACCCCTCCACTTT
CASRITGGDNSPLHF
>TRBD2|TRBJ2-1|TRBV19|NA
TGTGCCAGTACCATAGCCTTCCTCCCTAGCGGGAGGGCCTTTGAATACAATGAGCAGTTCTTC
CASTIAFLPSGRAFEYNEQFF
>NA|TRBJ1-5|TRBV4-1|NA
TGCGCCAGCAGCCCCCGGAGCTCCAGGGTTAGATACAATCAGCCCCAGCATTTT
CASSPRSSRVRYNQPQHF
>TRBD1|TRBJ1-4|TRBV18|NA
TGTGCCAGCTCACTCGACAGGGCGAATGAAAAACTGTTTTTT
CASSLDRANEKLFF
>NA|TRBJ1-1|TRBV6-6|NA
TGTGCCAGCAGTTCTCCGGGGACACTCTTGGAAGCTTTCTTT
CASSSPGTLLEAFF
>TRBD1|TRBJ2-5|TRBV6-1|NA
TGTGCCAGCAGTGGTCCCGGGACAGGGGACCAAGAGACCCAGTACTTC
CASSGPGTGDQETQYF
>NA|TRBJ1-1|TRBV18|NA
TGTGCCAGCTCACCAAACAGTGGGAACACTGAAGCTTTCTTT
CASSPNSGNTEAFF
>NA|TRBJ1-3|TRBV5-1|NA
TGCGCCAGCAGCTTCGGGGTAGGGGGAAACACCATATATTTT
CASSFGVGGNTIYF
>NA|TRBJ1-2|TRBV10-3|NA
TGTGCCATCAGTGCGGCCGGGAACTATGGCTACACCTTC
CAISAAGNYGYTF
>TRBD2|TRBJ2-3|TRBV24-1|NA
TGTGCCACCAGTGATTTTCCTAGCGGGGGCACAGATACGCAGTATTTT
CATSDFPSGGTDTQYF
>TRBD1|TRBJ1-1|TRBV5-4|NA
TGTGCCAGCAGCTTGGGGACAGGGCACAGGATGAACACTGAAGCTTTCTTT
CASSLGTGHRMNTEAFF
>NA|TRBJ2-4|TRBV18|once
TGTGCCAGCTCACCAACAGGGAGGGACATTCAGTACTTC
CASSPTGRDIQYF
>TRBD1|TRBJ1-2|TRBV5-1|NA
TGCGCCAGCAGCCCAAGGACAGGCTATGGCTACACCTTC
CASSPRTGYGYTF
>NA|TRBJ2-2|TRBV18|NA
TGTGCCAGCTCAGCCTCGGAGAGTTCGAACACCGGGGAGCTGTTTTTT
CASSASESSNTGELFF
>TRBD1|TRBJ1-2|TRBV7-2|few
TGTGCCAGCAGCATACAGGGGGCTTTGAAAGGCTACACCTTC
CASSIQGALKGYTF
>TRBD1|TRBJ1-1|TRBV13|NA
TGTGCCAGCAGCTTAAGGGACAGAAACACTGAAGCTTTCTTT
CASSLRDRNTEAFF
>NA|TRBJ1-1|TRBV4-1|NA
TGCGCCAGCAGCTTATCAGGAACCGGGAAGAACACTGAAGCTTTCTTT
CASSLSGTGKNTEAFF
>NA|TRBJ1-3|TRBV13|NA
TGTGCCAGCAGCTTAGGAGCGGTTCGGGCTAACGGACCTTATTTT
CASSLGAVRANGPYF